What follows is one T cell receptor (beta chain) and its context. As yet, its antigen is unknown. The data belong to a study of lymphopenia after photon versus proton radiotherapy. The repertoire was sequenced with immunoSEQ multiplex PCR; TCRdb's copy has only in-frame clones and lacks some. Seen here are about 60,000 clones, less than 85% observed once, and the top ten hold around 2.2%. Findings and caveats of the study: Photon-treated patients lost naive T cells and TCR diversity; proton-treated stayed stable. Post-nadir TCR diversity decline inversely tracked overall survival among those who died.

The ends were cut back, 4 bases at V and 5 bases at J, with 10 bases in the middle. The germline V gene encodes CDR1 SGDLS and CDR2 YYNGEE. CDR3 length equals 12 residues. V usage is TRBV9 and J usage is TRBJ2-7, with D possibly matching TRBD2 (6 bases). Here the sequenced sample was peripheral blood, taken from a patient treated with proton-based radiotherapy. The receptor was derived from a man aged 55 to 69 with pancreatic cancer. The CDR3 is CASSPWGDEQYF. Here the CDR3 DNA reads TGTGCCAGCAGCCCGTGGGGGGACGAGCAGTACTTC.